A single T cell receptor (beta chain) is shown here with its context. The data were produced by immunoSEQ multiplex PCR, yet TCRdb's version contains in-frame clones alone and is incomplete. The table has roughly 80,000 clones, around nine tenths seen once. This CDR3 is built from 15 residues. The V gene's germline CDR1 is SGHVS and CDR2 FNYEAQ. V gave up 0 bases and J gave up 4 bases, with 12 bases separating them. The data are from a study of brain T cells in children with intractable seizures. Sequencing used peripheral blood, obtained at surgery. The V gene is TRBV7-6, the J gene TRBJ1-1, with D maybe TRBD1 (6 bases). The sequence derives from a girl between 2 and 10 years old with Rasmussen encephalitis and intractable seizures. CDR3 sequence (DNA): TGTGCCAGCAGCTTAGCAGGAGGGGGGAGCACTGAAGCTTTCTTT. Its protein is CASSLAGGGSTEAFF.